The source of this T cell receptor (beta chain) is a study of cytomegalovirus exposure and HLA in healthy donors. Study-wide results and caveats: A list of approximately 150 TCR beta chains associated with cytomegalovirus was given. Researchers reportedly found TCR beta sequences accurately predicted most subjects' HLA-A and HLA-B alleles.

About this clone: Its antigen remains unidentified.

PCR amplification relied on 60 Vbeta primers (plus 13 Jbeta primers). TCRdb's table, derived via immunoSEQ multiplex PCR, lists solely in-frame clones and lacks some. The data show approximately 190,000 clones, approximately 77% seen once. The receptor was derived from a man aged 35 to 55 in good health and CMV-seropositive. Sequencing input: PBMCs.

CDR3 nucleotides: TGTGCCAGCAGCGGGGCGGGGAGCCAAGAGACCCAGTACTTC. This sequence encodes CASSGAGSQETQYF. The chain carries TRBV9 and TRBJ2-5; possible D gene TRBD2, 6 bases. Germline V gives CDR1 SGDLS, CDR2 YYNGEE. The V end lost 3 bases, the J end lost 1 base, and 10 bases lay between the germline ends. This CDR3 has 14 residues.